The T cell receptor beta chain under discussion was sequenced for a study of blood T cell repertoires in COVID-19 (dated by TCRdb to the early 2020s). The study in broad terms: Samples covering the acute and convalescent phases of COVID-19 were provided by collaborators in the United States, Italy and Spain. The prospective study material was composed of cDNA or gDNA derived from T cells, B-cell-depleted T cells, or PBMCs. Deeply sampled blood TCRbeta repertoires from subjects exposed to, actively infected with, or recovered from COVID-19 were included in the dataset. A freely available public database, intended as a resource for researchers studying the immune response to SARS-CoV-2, is where the repertoires were released. Samples came from the ongoing ImmuneRACE study (first 160 participants) plus 1,254 subjects from 6 global collaborators. A de-identified subject ID, COVID-19 status, age in years and sex were almost always included in the sample metadata. Where HLA class I and class II types were available, the types were taken from metadata supplied by the sample provider, not from assay-based typing.

Including cysteine and phenylalanine, the CDR3 has 14 amino acids. Only the CDR3 portion is preserved as DNA: 42 bases, with reading frame beginning at the first base. After removal of 4 bases from V and 6 bases from J, the junction retains 11 bases not matched to a gene. In the germline V gene (reference sequence), CDR1 corresponds to GTSNPN and CDR2 to SVGIG. Points the paper makes about the study in general: Clinical and demographic metadata were provided uncurated, with the amount varying by source and participant.

Each collaborating institution followed its own protocols to collect whole blood in K2EDTA tubes. For TCRbeta analysis, collaborator samples were shipped as frozen whole blood, as isolated PBMCs, or as DNA extracted from either sample type. TCRbeta CDR3 regions were amplified from genomic DNA using the immunoSEQ Assay, a bias-controlled multiplex PCR. Concerning the study's data processing: The number of nucleated cells in each sample was estimated by amplification of reference gene primers within the assay. To quantify the absolute abundance of each unique TCRbeta CDR3 rearrangement, sequence reads were collapsed and filtered. For each sample, productive Simpson clonality was calculated by taking the square root of Simpson's diversity index across productive rearrangements. TCRdb's version of the immuneACCESS table is confined to in-frame rearrangements and falls short of the full clone set. An unresolved V gene accounts for under half of the shortfall where checked; the remainder is of unknown origin. That table furnishes V, J and clone size, whereas the DNA furnished D and trimming. The sample table records about 270,000 clones; around 81% of these occur just once. Roughly 2.9% of the sample lies in the top ten.

A note on this clone: Its binding antigen is unknown. No base quality information exists; no much larger clone differs at one position.

The sequence is built from TRBV30 and TRBJ2-7; 8 bases in the middle match TRBD1. The source material was peripheral blood. This receptor was obtained from a woman in her fifties or sixties with active or convalescent COVID-19. The DNA sequence is given as TGTGCCTGGAATGGAGGCAGGGGGCAAGTCGAGCAGTACTTC. It is translated as CAWNGGRGQVEQYF.